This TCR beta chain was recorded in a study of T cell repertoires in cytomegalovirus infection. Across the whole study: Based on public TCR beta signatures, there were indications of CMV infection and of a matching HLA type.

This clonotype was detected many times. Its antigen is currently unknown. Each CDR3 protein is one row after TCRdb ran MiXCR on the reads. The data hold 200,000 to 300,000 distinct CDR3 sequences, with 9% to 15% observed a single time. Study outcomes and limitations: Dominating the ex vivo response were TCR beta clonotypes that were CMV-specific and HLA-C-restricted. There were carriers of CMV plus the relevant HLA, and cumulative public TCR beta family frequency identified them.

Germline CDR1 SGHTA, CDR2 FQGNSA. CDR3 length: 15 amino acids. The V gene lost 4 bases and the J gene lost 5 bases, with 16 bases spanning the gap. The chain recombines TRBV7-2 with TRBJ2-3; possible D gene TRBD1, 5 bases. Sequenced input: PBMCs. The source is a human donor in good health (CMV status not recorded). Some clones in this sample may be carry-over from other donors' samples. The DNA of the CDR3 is TGTGCCAGCAGCTACTCCCAGGGTAGGGGAGATACGCAGTATTTT. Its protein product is CASSYSQGRGDTQYF.